The 17 T cell receptor beta chains given below trace back to one sample, sequenced in a study of control samples from healthy donors and cancer patients (dated by TCRdb to between 2020 and 2021). Library generation was performed with the immunoSEQ multiplex PCR assay. Entries here come from immuneACCESS through TCRdb and include only in-frame sequences with V and J called. Some clones fail to appear in such tables; in the studies checked, an unresolved V gene covers under half of the shortfall, and the cause of the remainder is unknown. For this sample, the table gives fewer than 250,000 clones. Clones ranked in the top ten supply about 2.2% of the sample. Material for sequencing was blood. All receptors derive from a woman aged 25-40 years in good health.

The gene calls are TRBV9 and TRBJ2-1, with D possibly TRBD2 on 5 matching bases. Germline assignment: CDR1 SGDLS and CDR2 YYNGEE. This CDR3 region has 14 residues. With 0 bases removed from V and 5 bases from J, the gap between germline ends came to 9 bases. The DNA for the CDR3 is TGTGCCAGCAGCGTAGAACTAGATAACAATGAGCAGTTCTTC. This translates into CASSVELDNNEQFF.

The chain uses TRBV3-1 (or the pseudogene TRBV3-2) and TRBJ1-5; 7 bases are a match to TRBD1. Germline V gives CDR1 LGHDT, CDR2 YNNKEL (reference sequence). The CDR3 runs to 17 residues. J gave up 0 bases and V 2 bases, and 7 bases lay outside the gene matches. The CDR3 reads CASSQIDRAYSNQPQHF. As DNA, the CDR3 is TGTGCCAGCAGCCAAATTGACAGGGCTTATAGCAATCAGCCCCAGCATTTT.

The chain joins TRBV9 to TRBJ1-4, with 9 bases matching TRBD1. The CDR3 runs to 16 residues. The germline V gene encodes CDR1 SGDLS and CDR2 YYNGEE. Losses at the gene ends were 0 bases for V and 8 bases for J; bases not matched to a gene: 8. The CDR3 region is CASSVGGQGGGEKLFF. The CDR3 nucleotides read TGTGCCAGCAGCGTAGGGGGACAGGGAGGAGGAGAAAAACTGTTTTTT.

The chain recombines TRBV7-8 with TRBJ1-4, with 8 bases aligning to TRBD1. Germline V CDR1 and CDR2: SGHVS, FQNEAQ. V shed 4 bases, J shed 4 bases, and the junction held 14 bases outside the gene matches. The CDR3 runs 18 residues. CDR3 sequence reads: CASSYRTGLAFGNEKLFF. The CDR3 DNA is TGTGCCAGCAGCTACCGGACAGGGTTAGCTTTTGGTAATGAAAAACTGTTTTTT.

The genes are TRBV5-1 and TRBJ1-1, with 8 bases matching TRBD1. The ends lost 3 bases at V and 4 bases at J; junction bases unmatched: 5. Germline-derived CDR1 and CDR2 are SGHRS and YFSETQ. The CDR3 has 14 amino acids. CDR3 amino acids: CASSWETGVTEAFF. CDR3 in DNA: TGCGCCAGCAGCTGGGAGACAGGGGTCACTGAAGCTTTCTTT. The whole variable domain, filled in from reference TRBV5-1 and TRBJ1-1, reads KAGVTQTPRYLIKTRGQQVTLSCSPISGHRSVSWYQQTPGQGLQFLFEYFSETQRNKGNFPGRFSGRQFSNSRSEMNVSTLELGDSALYLCASSWETGVTEAFFGQGTRLTVV.

V and J are TRBV6-2 or TRBV6-3 and TRBJ2-3; D is unresolved. This CDR3 comprises 13 residues. Germline V CDR1 and CDR2: MNHEY, SVGEGT. Deletions cut 2 bases from V and 4 bases from J, with 7 bases between. CDR3: CASSYGDADTQYF. In DNA, the CDR3 is TGTGCCAGCAGTTACGGCGACGCAGATACGCAGTATTTT.

Here the CDR3 DNA reads TGTGCCAGCAGGTCGACAGGGGGCAATCAGCCCCAGCATTTT. Translation gives CASRSTGGNQPQHF. The J gene is TRBJ1-5, the V gene TRBV7-2; TRBD1 aligns across 8 bases. CDR3 size: 14 residues. Germline V lookup: CDR1 SGHTA, CDR2 FQGNSA. Trimming at V came to 6 bases and at J to 2 bases, leaving 3 bases not matched to a gene.

The chain links TRBV12-2 to TRBJ2-1; the tabulated D call, TRBD2, remains unverified against the DNA. TRBV12-2 is a listed pseudogene. CDR3 length equals 20 residues. The CDR3 loop is CASRLGRSGLLAGVNNEQFF. DNA for the CDR3: TGTGCAAGTCGCTTAGGACGATCCGGATTACTAGCGGGGGTGAACAATGAGCAGTTCTTC.

The CDR3 DNA is TGTGCCAGCAGTTTGAGGGTGGGCAATCAGCCCCAGCATTTT. This codes for CASSLRVGNQPQHF. The chain is built from TRBV28 and TRBJ1-5, with unresolved D. Trimming took 3 bases from V and 2 from J, leaving 8 bases between them. CDR3 size: 14 residues. Germline CDR1 reads MDHEN; CDR2 reads SYDVKM.

This chain links TRBV5-1 with TRBJ1-1, with D tentatively TRBD1 (6 bases). The CDR3 extends over 15 amino acids. CDR1 is SGHRS, CDR2 YFSETQ, per germline. V shed 1 base and J shed 1 base, with 11 bases lying between them. The CDR3: CASSLSPGQNTEAFF. CDR3 nucleotide sequence: TGCGCCAGCAGCTTGTCTCCGGGACAGAACACTGAAGCTTTCTTT.

The chain has TRBV6-5 and TRBJ1-2; 7 positions match TRBD1. Losses at the gene ends were 0 bases for V and 2 bases for J; bases not matched to a gene: 0. Germline CDR1 MNHEY, CDR2 SVGAGI. The CDR3 contains 14 residues. The CDR3 sequence: CASSYSGQNYGYTF. The CDR3 nucleotides are TGTGCCAGCAGTTACTCGGGACAGAACTATGGCTACACCTTC.

The V and J genes are TRBV4-2 and TRBJ2-5; 11 bases agree with TRBD2. Germline loops: CDR1 LGHNA, CDR2 YNFKEQ. CDR3 length equals 15 residues. The V and J ends lost 4 bases and 5 bases, in that order; junction bases with no gene match: 6. The CDR3 region has the DNA TGTGCCAGCAGCCGGGGTAGCGGGGGGGCGGAGACCCAGTACTTC. Amino acids: CASSRGSGGAETQYF.

The chain uses TRBV2 and TRBJ1-5, with 7 bases fitting TRBD1. Germline assignment: CDR1 SNHLY and CDR2 FYNNEI. The CDR3 is 14 residues long. With V trimmed by 11 bases and J by 5 bases, 12 bases remained unmatched. CDR3 residues: CASMEGAPDQPQHF. The DNA for the CDR3 is TGTGCCTCCATGGAGGGGGCGCCGGATCAGCCCCAGCATTTT.

The chain couples TRBV5-1 to TRBJ1-2; D unresolved. The CDR3 length is 13 residues. Looked up from germline, CDR1 is SGHRS and CDR2 is YFSETQ. Trimming cost V 0 bases and J 2 bases, with 5 bases left between them. This CDR3 is CASSLAGNYGYTF. The CDR3 DNA follows: TGCGCCAGCAGCTTGGCAGGAAACTATGGCTACACCTTC.

This chain joins TRBV28 and TRBJ2-3; 9 nucleotides line up with TRBD1. Losses at the gene ends were 4 bases for V and 2 bases for J; bases not matched to a gene: 10. Germline lookup yields CDR1 MDHEN and CDR2 SYDVKM. CDR3 size: 17 residues. The CDR3 DNA follows: TGTGCCAGCAGTTACACCGCTGGACAGGGGCCCACAGATACGCAGTATTTT. It encodes CASSYTAGQGPTDTQYF.

The chain has TRBV7-2 and TRBJ2-7; D is uncertain. The V gene lost 5 bases and the J gene lost 3 bases, with 14 bases spanning the gap. The CDR3 covers 14 residues. The germline V gene has CDR1 SGHTA and CDR2 FQGNSA. This chain's CDR3 is CASSPSILGYEQYF. The CDR3 DNA follows: TGTGCCAGCAGCCCGTCTATCCTTGGCTACGAGCAGTACTTC. The whole variable domain, remainder taken from reference TRBV7-2 and TRBJ2-7, is GAGVSQSPSNKVTEKGKDVELRCDPISGHTALYWYRQSLGQGLEFLIYFQGNSAPDKSGLPSDRFSAERTGGSVSTLTIQRTQQEDSAVYLCASSPSILGYEQYFGPGTRLTVT.

The V call is TRBV4-1, the J call TRBJ2-7; TRBD1 might be the D (5 bases). The V gene's germline CDR1 is MGHRA and CDR2 YSYEKL. This CDR3 is built from 16 residues. V was cut by 3 bases and J by 3 bases, with 18 bases left in between. The CDR3 protein is CASSHPSTENLYEQYF. The CDR3 bases are TGCGCCAGCAGCCACCCCTCGACAGAGAACCTCTACGAGCAGTACTTC.